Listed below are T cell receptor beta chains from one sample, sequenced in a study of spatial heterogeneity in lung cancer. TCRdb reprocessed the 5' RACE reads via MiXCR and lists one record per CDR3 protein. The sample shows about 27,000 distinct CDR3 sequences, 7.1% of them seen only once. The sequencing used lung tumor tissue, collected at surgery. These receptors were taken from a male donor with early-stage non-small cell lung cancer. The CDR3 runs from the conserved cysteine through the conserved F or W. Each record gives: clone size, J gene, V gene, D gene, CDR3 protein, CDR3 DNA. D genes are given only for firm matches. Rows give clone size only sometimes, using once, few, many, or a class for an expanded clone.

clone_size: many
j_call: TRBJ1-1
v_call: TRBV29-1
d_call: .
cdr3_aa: CSAQDSRMAEAFF
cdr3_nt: TGCAGCGCCCAGGACAGCCGGATGGCTGAAGCTTTCTTT

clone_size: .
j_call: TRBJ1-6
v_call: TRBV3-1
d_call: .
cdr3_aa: CASSQRGGHSPLHF
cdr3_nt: TGTGCCAGCAGCCAGAGGGGGGGTCATTCACCCCTCCACTTT

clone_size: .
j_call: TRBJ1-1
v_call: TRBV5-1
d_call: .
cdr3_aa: CASRFQGVGYTEAFF
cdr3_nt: TGCGCCAGCAGATTCCAGGGTGTGGGATACACTGAAGCTTTCTTT

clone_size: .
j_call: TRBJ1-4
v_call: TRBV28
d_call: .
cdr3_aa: CASSGGRGEKLFF
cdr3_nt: TGTGCCAGCAGTGGGGGGAGAGGTGAAAAACTGTTTTTT

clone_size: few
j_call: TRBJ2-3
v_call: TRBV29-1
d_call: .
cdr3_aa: CTIQGAIADTQYF
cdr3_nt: TGCACCATTCAAGGGGCGATAGCAGATACGCAGTATTTT

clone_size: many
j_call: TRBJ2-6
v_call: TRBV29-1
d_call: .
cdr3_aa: CSALVGWVSGANVLTF
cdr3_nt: TGCAGCGCCCTGGTAGGTTGGGTCTCTGGGGCCAACGTCCTGACTTTC

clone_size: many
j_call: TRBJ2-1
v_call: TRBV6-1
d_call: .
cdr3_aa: CASSDSGDEQFF
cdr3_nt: TGTGCCAGCAGTGATTCGGGGGATGAGCAGTTCTTC

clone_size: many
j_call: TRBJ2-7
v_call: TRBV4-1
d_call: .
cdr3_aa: CASSRLGASYEQYF
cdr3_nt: TGCGCCAGCAGCCGCCTTGGCGCGTCCTACGAGCAGTACTTC

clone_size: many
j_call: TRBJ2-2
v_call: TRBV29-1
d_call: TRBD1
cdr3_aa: CSADRGHTGELFF
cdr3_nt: TGCAGCGCAGACAGGGGGCACACCGGGGAGCTGTTTTTT

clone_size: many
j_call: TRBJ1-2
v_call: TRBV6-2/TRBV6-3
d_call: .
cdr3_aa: CASREQGANNYGYTF
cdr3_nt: TGTGCCAGCCGCGAACAGGGAGCGAATAACTATGGCTACACCTTC

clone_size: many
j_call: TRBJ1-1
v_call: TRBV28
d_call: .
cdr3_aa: CASSLEDPRNTEAFF
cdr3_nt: TGTGCCAGCAGTCTAGAGGACCCACGGAACACTGAAGCTTTCTTT

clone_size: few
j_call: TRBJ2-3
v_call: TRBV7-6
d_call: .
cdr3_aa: CASSTTDTQYF
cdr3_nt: TGTGCCAGCTCTACTACAGATACGCAGTATTTT

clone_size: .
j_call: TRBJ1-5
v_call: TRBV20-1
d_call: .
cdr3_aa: CSATSGQPRHF
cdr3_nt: TGCAGTGCAACCTCGGGGCAGCCCCGGCATTTT

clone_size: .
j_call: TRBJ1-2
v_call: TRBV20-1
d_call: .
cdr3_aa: CSAIGHRRANYGYTF
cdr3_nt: TGCAGTGCTATTGGGCACAGGAGAGCTAACTATGGCTACACCTTC